This entry features one TCR beta chain sequence. The antigen is unknown. Germline V lookup: CDR1 GTSNPN, CDR2 SVGIG (reference sequence). The V and J ends lost 0 bases and 0 bases, in that order; junction bases with no gene match: 2. This CDR3 contains 14 residues. Libraries were prepared by immunoSEQ multiplex PCR; TCRdb keeps only in-frame clonotypes and omits some of them. In the table there are roughly 110,000 clones, more than 90% of which are singletons. The record originates from a study of graft-versus-host responses after intestinal transplantation. Study background: Recipients had transplants, and these were multivisceral, liver-intestinal, or isolated intestinal. General study findings and limits: GvH clones detected in recipient marrow included some appearing first in ileum or blood.

The starting material was unstimulated CD4+ T cells sorted from spleen or lymph node cells, obtained before transplant. This clonotype originated in a human donor who was the organ donor for an intestinal transplant. V and J are TRBV30 and TRBJ2-7; 7 nucleotides match TRBD2. CDR3 sequence reads: CAWSVGGDSYEQYF. CDR3 DNA sequence: TGTGCCTGGAGTGTGGGGGGGGACTCCTACGAGCAGTACTTC.